A selection of T cell receptor beta chains follows, all from one sample in a study of control samples from healthy donors and cancer patients. Clones were sequenced by immunoSEQ multiplex PCR, and TCRdb holds only the in-frame ones, with some missing. The sample lists tens of thousands of clones, around 82% occurring once. The sample consisted of blood. Source of these receptors: an older woman in good health. CDR3s leave out the opening cysteine and the closing phenylalanine or tryptophan.

cdr3_aa	cdr3_length	v_call	j_call
ASSFLAGDNEQF	12	TRBV6-5	TRBJ2-1
AGRTSTQETQY	11	TRBV6-5	TRBJ2-5
ASSTLGAQYNEQF	13	TRBV2	TRBJ2-1
ASSIAGAGNIQY	12	TRBV5-6	TRBJ2-4
ASKRGSYEQY	10	TRBV5-6	TRBJ2-7
ASSSDSNTEAF	11	TRBV7-6	TRBJ1-1
ASSQGYYEQY	10	TRBV3-1/TRBV3-2	TRBJ2-7
ASSLRQRQGGETQY	14	TRBV4-1	TRBJ2-5
ASSGPRAGTGANVLT	15	TRBV10-1	TRBJ2-6
ASSLVIAGGPQY	12	TRBV7-2	TRBJ2-5
ASSYGLLAANEQF	13	TRBV6-2/TRBV6-3	TRBJ2-1